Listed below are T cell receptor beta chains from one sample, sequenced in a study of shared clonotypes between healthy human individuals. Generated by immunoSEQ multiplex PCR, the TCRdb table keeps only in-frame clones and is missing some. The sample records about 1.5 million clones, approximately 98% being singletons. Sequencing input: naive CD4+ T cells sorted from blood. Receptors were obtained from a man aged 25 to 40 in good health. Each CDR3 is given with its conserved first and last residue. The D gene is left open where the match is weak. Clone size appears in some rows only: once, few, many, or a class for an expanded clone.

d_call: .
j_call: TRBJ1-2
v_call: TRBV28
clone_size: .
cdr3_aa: CASSLYNAGYTF
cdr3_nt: TGTGCCAGCAGTTTATATAACGCCGGCTACACCTTC

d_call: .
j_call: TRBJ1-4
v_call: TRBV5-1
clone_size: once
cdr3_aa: CASRPGGGQGNEKLFF
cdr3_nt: TGCGCCAGCAGACCGGGCGGAGGGCAGGGGAATGAAAAACTGTTTTTT

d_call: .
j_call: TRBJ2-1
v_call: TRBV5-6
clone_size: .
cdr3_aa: CASSLVDEQFF
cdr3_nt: TGTGCCAGCAGCTTGGTTGATGAGCAGTTCTTC

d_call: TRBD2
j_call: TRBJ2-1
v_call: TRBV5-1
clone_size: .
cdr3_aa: CASTLLAGGRYNEQFF
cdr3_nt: TGCGCCAGCACCCTACTAGCGGGAGGGCGGTACAATGAGCAGTTCTTC

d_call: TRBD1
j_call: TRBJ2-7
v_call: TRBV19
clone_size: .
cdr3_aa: CASRTGTGGTYEQYF
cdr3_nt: TGTGCCAGTCGAACCGGGACAGGGGGAACCTACGAGCAGTACTTC

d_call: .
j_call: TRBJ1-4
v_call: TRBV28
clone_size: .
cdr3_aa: CASSTRAGTNEKLFF
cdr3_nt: TGTGCCAGCAGCACCAGGGCGGGGACTAATGAAAAACTGTTTTTT

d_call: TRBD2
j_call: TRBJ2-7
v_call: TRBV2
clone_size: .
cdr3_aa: CASSPAGLAGAALYEQYF
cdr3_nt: TGTGCCAGCAGCCCGGCGGGACTAGCGGGAGCGGCTCTGTACGAGCAGTACTTC

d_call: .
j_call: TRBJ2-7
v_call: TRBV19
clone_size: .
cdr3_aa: CASKSGPPYEQYF
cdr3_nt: TGTGCCAGTAAAAGCGGCCCCCCCTACGAGCAGTACTTC

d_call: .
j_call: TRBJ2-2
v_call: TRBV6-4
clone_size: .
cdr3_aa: CASSDTYTGELFF
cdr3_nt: TGTGCCAGCAGTGACACGTACACCGGGGAGCTGTTTTTT

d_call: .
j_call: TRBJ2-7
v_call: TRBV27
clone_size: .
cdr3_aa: CASSFLQSRSEQYF
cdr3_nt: TGTGCCAGCAGCTTTTTACAGAGCCGTTCCGAGCAGTACTTC

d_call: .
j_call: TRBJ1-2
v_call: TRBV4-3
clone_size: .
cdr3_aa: CASSQDGQEDWAYTF
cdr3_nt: TGCGCCAGCAGCCAAGATGGCCAGGAGGACTGGGCCTACACCTTC

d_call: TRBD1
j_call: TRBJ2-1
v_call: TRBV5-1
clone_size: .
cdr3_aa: CASSLQGAEQFF
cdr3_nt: TGCGCCAGCAGCTTACAGGGGGCTGAGCAGTTCTTC

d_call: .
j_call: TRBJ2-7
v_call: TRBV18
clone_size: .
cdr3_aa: CASSGGVYEQYF
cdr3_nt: TGTGCCAGCTCAGGAGGGGTTTACGAGCAGTACTTC

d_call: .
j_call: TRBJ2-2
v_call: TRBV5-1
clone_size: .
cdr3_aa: CASGRRGPNTGELFF
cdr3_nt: TGCGCCAGCGGAAGGCGGGGCCCGAACACCGGGGAGCTGTTTTTT

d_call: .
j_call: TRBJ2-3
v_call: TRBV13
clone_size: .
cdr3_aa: CASSSYGYMTDTQYF
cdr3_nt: TGTGCCAGCAGCTCCTATGGGTATATGACAGATACGCAGTATTTT

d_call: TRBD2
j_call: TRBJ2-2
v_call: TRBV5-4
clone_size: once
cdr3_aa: CASSLPGGPTGELFF
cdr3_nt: TGTGCCAGCAGCTTGCCGGGAGGGCCAACCGGGGAGCTGTTTTTT

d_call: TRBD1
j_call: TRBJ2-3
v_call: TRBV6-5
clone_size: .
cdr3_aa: CASSYQTGGVGDTQYF
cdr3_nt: TGTGCCAGCAGTTACCAAACAGGGGGCGTAGGAGATACGCAGTATTTT

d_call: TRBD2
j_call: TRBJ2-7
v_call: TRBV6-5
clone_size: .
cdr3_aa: CASRTSGSSYEQYF
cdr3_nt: TGTGCCAGCAGAACTAGCGGGAGCTCCTACGAGCAGTACTTC

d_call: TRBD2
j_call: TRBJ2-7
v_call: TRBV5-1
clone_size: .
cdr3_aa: CASSFGGTTPYEQYF
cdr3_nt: TGCGCCAGCAGCTTCGGTGGGACTACACCTTACGAGCAGTACTTC

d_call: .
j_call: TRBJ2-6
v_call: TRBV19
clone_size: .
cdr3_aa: CASSIVASTNVLTF
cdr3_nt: TGTGCCAGTAGTATAGTGGCGTCGACCAACGTCCTGACTTTC

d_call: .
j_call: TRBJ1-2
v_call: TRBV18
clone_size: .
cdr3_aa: CASSPRSGEDGYTF
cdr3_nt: TGTGCCAGCTCACCACGATCAGGGGAGGATGGCTACACCTTC

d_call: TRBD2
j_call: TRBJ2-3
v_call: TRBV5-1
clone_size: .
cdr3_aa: CASSLEPAGAPDTQYF
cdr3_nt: TGCGCCAGCAGCTTGGAACCAGCGGGAGCCCCAGATACGCAGTATTTT

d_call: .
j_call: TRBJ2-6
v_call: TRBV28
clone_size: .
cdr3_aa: CASSITRSAGANVLTF
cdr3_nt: TGTGCCAGCAGCATAACAAGGTCGGCTGGGGCCAACGTCCTGACTTTC

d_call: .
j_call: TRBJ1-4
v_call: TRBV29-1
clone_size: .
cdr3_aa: CSVAGSEKLFF
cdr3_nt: TGCAGCGTTGCAGGGAGTGAAAAACTGTTTTTT

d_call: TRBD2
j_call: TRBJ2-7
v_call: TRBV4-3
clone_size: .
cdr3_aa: CASSKGGEDEQYF
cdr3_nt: TGCGCCAGCAGCAAGGGAGGGGAGGACGAGCAGTACTTC

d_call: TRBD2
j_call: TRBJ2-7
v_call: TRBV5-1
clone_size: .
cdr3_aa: CASSFFTSGSVSYEQYF
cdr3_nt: TGCGCCAGCAGCTTCTTCACTAGCGGGTCGGTCTCCTACGAGCAGTACTTC

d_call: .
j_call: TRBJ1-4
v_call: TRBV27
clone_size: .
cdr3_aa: CASSLLRGYGEKLFF
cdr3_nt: TGTGCCAGCAGTTTATTACGGGGGTATGGTGAAAAACTGTTTTTT

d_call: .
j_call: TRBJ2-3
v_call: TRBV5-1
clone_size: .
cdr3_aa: CASSLGTTTSTDTQYF
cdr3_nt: TGCGCCAGCAGCTTGGGGACGACAACTAGCACAGATACGCAGTATTTT

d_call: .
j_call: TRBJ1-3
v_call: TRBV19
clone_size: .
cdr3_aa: CASTPFLGSSGNTIYF
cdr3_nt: TGTGCCAGTACCCCGTTCCTGGGCAGCTCTGGAAACACCATATATTTT

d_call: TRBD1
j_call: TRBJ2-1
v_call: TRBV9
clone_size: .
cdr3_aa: CASSGTGQGTFSSYNEQFF
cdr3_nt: TGTGCCAGCAGCGGGACCGGACAGGGCACTTTCAGCTCCTACAATGAGCAGTTCTTC

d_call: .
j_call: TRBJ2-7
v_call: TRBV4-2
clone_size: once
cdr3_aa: CASSLPGEGEQYF
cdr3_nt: TGTGCCAGCAGCCTCCCAGGTGAGGGCGAGCAGTACTTC

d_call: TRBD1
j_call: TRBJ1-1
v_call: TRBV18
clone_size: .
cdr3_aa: CASSPMQGDYSSTEAFF
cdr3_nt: TGTGCCAGCTCACCAATGCAGGGGGATTATAGTAGCACTGAAGCTTTCTTT

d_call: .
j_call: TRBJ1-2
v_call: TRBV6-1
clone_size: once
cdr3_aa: CASRRDTSYTF
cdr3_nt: TGTGCCAGCAGAAGGGACACGAGCTACACCTTC

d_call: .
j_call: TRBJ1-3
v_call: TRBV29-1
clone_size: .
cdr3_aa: CSVEDKGTGNTIYF
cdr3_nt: TGCAGCGTTGAAGATAAGGGTACTGGAAACACCATATATTTT

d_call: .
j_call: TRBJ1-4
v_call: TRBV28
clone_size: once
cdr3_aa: CASALAVRDGEKLFF
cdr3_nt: TGTGCCAGCGCCCTTGCCGTGAGGGATGGTGAAAAACTGTTTTTT

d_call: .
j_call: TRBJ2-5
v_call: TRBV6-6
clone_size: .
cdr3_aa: CASSYRTGTREETQYF
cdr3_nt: TGTGCCAGCAGTTACCGGACAGGGACTAGAGAAGAGACCCAGTACTTC

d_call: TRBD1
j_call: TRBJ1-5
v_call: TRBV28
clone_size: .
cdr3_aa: CASSRIQGAVEPQHF
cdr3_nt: TGTGCCAGCAGTCGCATACAGGGGGCTGTTGAGCCCCAGCATTTT

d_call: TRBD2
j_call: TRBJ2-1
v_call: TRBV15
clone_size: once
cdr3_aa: CATSSWTSGRNEQFF
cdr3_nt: TGTGCCACCAGCAGTTGGACTAGCGGGAGAAATGAGCAGTTCTTC

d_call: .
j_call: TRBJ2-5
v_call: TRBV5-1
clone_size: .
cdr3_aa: CASSLGTGSQETQYF
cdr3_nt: TGCGCCAGCAGCTTGGGGACGGGGTCGCAAGAGACCCAGTACTTC

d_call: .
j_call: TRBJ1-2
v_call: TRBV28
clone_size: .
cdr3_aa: CASSLGYSLYGYTF
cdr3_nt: TGTGCCAGCAGTTTAGGTTACAGCCTCTATGGCTACACCTTC

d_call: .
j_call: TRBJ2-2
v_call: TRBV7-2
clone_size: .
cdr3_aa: CASSPRGTGELFF
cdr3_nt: TGTGCCAGCAGCCCGAGGGGGACCGGGGAGCTGTTTTTT